This T cell receptor beta chain originates from a study of T cell responses to AZD1222 COVID-19 vaccine. Of note for this clone: The antigen is undetermined.

V gave up 0 bases and J gave up 8 bases, with 16 bases separating them. Germline-derived CDR1 and CDR2 are LNHNV and YYDKDF (reference sequence). The CDR3 runs 15 residues. Points from the study as a whole: Targets within unmutated variant regions were reportedly found for nearly half of spike-specific TCRs. Receipt of two AZD1222 doses was followed by a rise in Spike-specific TCR breadth and depth.

Sequencing used immunoSEQ multiplex PCR; TCRdb keeps in-frame clones, though not all of them. The table has 100,000 or so clones, roughly 87% seen once. The rearrangement uses TRBV15 and TRBJ1-2, with D hard to call. The receptor was isolated from an adult in good health. Material: peripheral blood, obtained on day 0 of AZD1222 vaccination. This CDR3 is CATSRDVGDLWGYTF. CDR3 DNA sequence: TGTGCCACCAGCAGAGATGTCGGCGATCTATGGGGCTACACCTTC.